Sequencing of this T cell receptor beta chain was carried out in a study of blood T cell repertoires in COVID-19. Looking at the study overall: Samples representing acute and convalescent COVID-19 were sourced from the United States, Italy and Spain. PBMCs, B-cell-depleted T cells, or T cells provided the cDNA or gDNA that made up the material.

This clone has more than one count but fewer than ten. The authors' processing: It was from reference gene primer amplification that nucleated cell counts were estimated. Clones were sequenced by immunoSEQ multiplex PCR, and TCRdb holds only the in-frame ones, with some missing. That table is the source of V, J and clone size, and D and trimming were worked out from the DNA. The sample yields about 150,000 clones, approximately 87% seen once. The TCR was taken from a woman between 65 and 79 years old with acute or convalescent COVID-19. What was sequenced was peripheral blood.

The CDR3 DNA reads as TGTGCCAGCTCTCCGACAGGGGATCTCAATCAGCCCCAGCATTTT. It yields the protein CASSPTGDLNQPQHF. The chain recombines TRBV18 with TRBJ1-5, with 8 bases lining up with TRBD1. V gave up 6 bases and J gave up 3 bases; unmatched junction bases: 7. The CDR3 is 15 residues long. CDR1 is KGHSH, CDR2 LQKENI, per germline. Full variable domain (outside the CDR3, taken from reference TRBV18 and TRBJ1-5): NAGVMQNPRHLVRRRGQEARLRCSPMKGHSHVYWYRQLPEEGLKFMVYLQKENIIDESGMPKERFSAEFPKEGPSILRIQQVVRGDSAAYFCASSPTGDLNQPQHFGDGTRLSIL.